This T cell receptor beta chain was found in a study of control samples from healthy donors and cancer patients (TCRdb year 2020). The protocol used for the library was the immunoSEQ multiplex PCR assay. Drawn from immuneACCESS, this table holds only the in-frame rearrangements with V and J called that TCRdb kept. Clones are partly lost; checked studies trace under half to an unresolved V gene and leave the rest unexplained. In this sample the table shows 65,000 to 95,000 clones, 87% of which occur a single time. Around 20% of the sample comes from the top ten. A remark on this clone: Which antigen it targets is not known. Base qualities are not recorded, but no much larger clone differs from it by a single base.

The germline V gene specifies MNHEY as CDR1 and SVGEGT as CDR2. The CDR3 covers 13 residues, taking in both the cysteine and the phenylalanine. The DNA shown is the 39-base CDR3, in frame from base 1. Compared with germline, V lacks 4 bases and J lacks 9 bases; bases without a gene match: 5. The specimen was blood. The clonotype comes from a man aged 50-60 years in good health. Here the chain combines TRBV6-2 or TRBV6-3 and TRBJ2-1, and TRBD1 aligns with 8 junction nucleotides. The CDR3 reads CASSSLGQGEQFF. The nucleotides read TGTGCCAGCAGTTCCCTAGGACAGGGTGAGCAGTTCTTC.